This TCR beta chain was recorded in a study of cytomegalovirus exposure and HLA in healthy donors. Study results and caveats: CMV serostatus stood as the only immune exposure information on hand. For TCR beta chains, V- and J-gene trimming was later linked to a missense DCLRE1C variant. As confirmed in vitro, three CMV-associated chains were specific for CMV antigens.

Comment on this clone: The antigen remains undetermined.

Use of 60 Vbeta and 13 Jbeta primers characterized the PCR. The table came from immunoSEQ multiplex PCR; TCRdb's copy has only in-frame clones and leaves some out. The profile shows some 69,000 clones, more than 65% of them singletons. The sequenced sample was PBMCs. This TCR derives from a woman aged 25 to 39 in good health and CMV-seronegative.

The CDR3 region is CTSSQDLGRGLTKNIQYF. DNA for the CDR3: TGCACCAGCAGCCAAGATCTTGGGCGGGGTCTGACCAAAAACATTCAGTACTTC. This chain uses TRBV1 with TRBJ2-4; TRBD2, as called in the table, went unchecked against the DNA. TRBV1 is recorded as a pseudogene. This CDR3 is built from 18 residues.